This note documents a single T cell receptor beta chain sequence. The target antigen is unknown. The data are from a study of regulatory T cells in long-lasting Graves disease. This CDR3 spans 15 amino acids. V was clipped by 3 bases and J by 5 bases, with 17 bases between them. Per germline, CDR1 SGHNT and CDR2 YYREEE (reference sequence). Combining iRepertoire HTBI primers with Arm-PCR of CDR3 regions, the authors built TCR beta libraries. TCRdb reanalysed the multiplex PCR reads using MiXCR and keeps one entry per CDR3 protein. The sample shows 650,000 to 700,000 distinct CDR3 sequences, 25% to 35% of them seen only once. Time point of the sample: persistent/refractory GD, antithyroid drugs over 5 years with positive TRAb. Scientists built the TCR library using RNA that was extracted from PBMCs. The guidelines of the American Thyroid Association were the basis for diagnosing Graves' disease. Study-wide points: Segments TRBV28, TRBJ1-2 and TRBJ2-5 showed preferential usage in persistent disease. It was peripheral blood alone, not thyroid tissue, that was studied.

The chain carries TRBV5-4 and TRBJ1-2, with D perhaps matching TRBD1 (5 bases). The material sequenced was peripheral blood mononuclear cells (PBMCs), taken when the disease was refractory, from a patient treated with antithyroid drugs. This receptor was obtained from a female donor with Graves disease. Here the CDR3 DNA reads TGTGCCAGCAGCTGGAAGGGCCTAGAGGGGTATGGCTACACCTTC. It is translated as CASSWKGLEGYGYTF.